Following are 5 T cell receptor beta chains from one sample sequenced in a study of T cell changes during pregnancy in multiple sclerosis. The protocol was immunoSEQ multiplex PCR, while the TCRdb copy is restricted to in-frame clones and leaves out a portion. This repertoire shows around 30,000 clones, approximately 94% found once; its top ten account for 0.43%. This sample comprised CD4+ T cells from peripheral blood mononuclear cells, obtained after pregnancy. The receptors derive from a female donor with multiple sclerosis, enrolled in a pregnancy study.

The chain has TRBV6-5 and TRBJ2-5, with D possibly TRBD2 on 6 matching bases. The end of the DNA aligns better with TRBJ2-7, so the J call may be wrong. Germline V gives CDR1 MNHEY, CDR2 SVGAGI. The CDR3 has 16 amino acids. CDR3: CASSYSSGGSSYEQYF. In DNA, the CDR3 is TGTGCCAGCAGTTACTCGTCTGGGGGGAGCTCCTACGAGCAGTACTTC.

V gene TRBV2 combines with J gene TRBJ2-2; D is unclear. The germline CDR1 and CDR2 sequences are SNHLY and FYNNEI. Deletions cut 6 bases from V and 1 base from J, with 9 bases between. The CDR3 runs 14 residues. The CDR3 sequence is CASSETLNTGELFF. The CDR3 DNA reads TGTGCCAGCAGCGAGACACTGAACACCGGGGAGCTGTTTTTT.

V is TRBV5-4 and J is TRBJ1-1; perhaps TRBD1 as D (6 bases). CDR1 and CDR2 (germline): SGHNT, YYREEE (reference sequence). This CDR3 contains 16 residues. V gave up 5 bases and J gave up 0 bases, with 17 bases separating them. The CDR3 loop reads CASRQDLQGMNTEAFF. The CDR3 bases are TGTGCCAGCAGACAGGACCTCCAGGGGATGAACACTGAAGCTTTCTTT.

The gene calls are TRBV25-1 and TRBJ1-6, with a tentative D call TRBD1 (6 bases). Germline-derived CDR1 and CDR2 are MGHDK and SYGVNS. Trimming pared 2 bases from V and 7 bases from J, leaving 6 bases between. The length of the CDR3 is 13 residues. CDR3: CASSEQGNSPLHF. The CDR3 DNA reads TGTGCCAGCAGTGAACAGGGGAATTCACCCCTCCACTTT.

J is TRBJ1-1 and V is TRBV4-2; D call uncertain. This CDR3 region has 15 residues. Trimming took off 0 bases at V and 3 bases at J, with 11 bases between the two ends. The germline gives CDR1 LGHNA, CDR2 YNFKEQ. For the CDR3, the DNA is TGTGCCAGCAGCCAAGACCGGCGGGTGGACACTGAAGCTTTCTTT. Amino acid sequence: CASSQDRRVDTEAFF.